This TCR beta chain was sequenced during a study of cytomegalovirus exposure and HLA in healthy donors. Regarding the study as a whole: Later analysis reportedly placed an Asian-associated ancestry cluster below the roughly 700-donor mean in N-insertions.

Use of 60 Vbeta and 13 Jbeta primers characterized the PCR. Produced via immunoSEQ multiplex PCR; TCRdb's table is partial and in-frame only. The sample lists approximately 180,000 clones, around 80% occurring once. The J segment lost 4 bases and the V segment lost 5 bases, leaving 2 bases of the junction unmatched. Germline CDR1 is SEHNR and CDR2 is FQNEAQ (reference sequence). The CDR3 runs to 14 residues. Note on this clone: No antigen is known for it.

Sequenced sample: PBMCs. This chain uses TRBV7-9 with TRBJ1-5; the match to TRBD1 covers 10 bases. This TCR was recovered from a woman aged 25 to 39 in good health and CMV-seronegative. The CDR3 region has the DNA TGTGCCAGCAGCCGGACAGGGGGAAATCAGCCCCAGCATTTT. It codes for CASSRTGGNQPQHF.